This T cell receptor (beta chain) was observed in a study of blood T cell repertoires in COVID-19. Participants were aged about 18 to 100 years from about two dozen US areas. Grouping used clinical history reported by participants in a survey and questionnaire. In the study's own analysis: Estimation of nucleated cell counts was performed using reference gene primer amplification. Assay used: immunoSEQ multiplex PCR; TCRdb lists only in-frame clones, some missing. The V and J calls and clone size are taken from that table; D and trimming were inferred from the DNA. The profile covers 200,000 to 250,000 clones, with 65% to 90% appearing a single time and 3.8% taken by the ten largest. The CDR3 length is 15 residues.

The chain recombines TRBV21-1 with TRBJ1-2; the table assigns TRBD1, which was not confirmed against the DNA. TRBV21-1 is a pseudogene. The sequence derives from a woman in her thirties or forties with acute COVID-19. Sample: PBMCs or T cells enriched from blood (not recorded which). The CDR3 loop reads CASSKGATGNYGYTF. As DNA, the CDR3 is TGTGCCAGCAGCAAAGGAGCGACAGGGAACTATGGCTACACCTTC.